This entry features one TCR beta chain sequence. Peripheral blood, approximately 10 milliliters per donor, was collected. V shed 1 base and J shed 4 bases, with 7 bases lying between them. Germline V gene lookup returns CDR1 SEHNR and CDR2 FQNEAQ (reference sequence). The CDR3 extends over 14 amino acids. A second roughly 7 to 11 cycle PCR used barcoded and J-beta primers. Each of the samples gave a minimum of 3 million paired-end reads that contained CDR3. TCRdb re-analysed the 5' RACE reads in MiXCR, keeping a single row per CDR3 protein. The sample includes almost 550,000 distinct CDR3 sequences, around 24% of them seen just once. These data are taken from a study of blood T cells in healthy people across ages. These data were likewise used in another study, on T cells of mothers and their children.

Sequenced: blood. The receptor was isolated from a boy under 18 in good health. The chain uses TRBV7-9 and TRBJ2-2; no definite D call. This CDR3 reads CASSLGAGTGELFF. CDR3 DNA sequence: TGTGCCAGCAGCTTAGGCGCTGGCACCGGGGAGCTGTTTTTT. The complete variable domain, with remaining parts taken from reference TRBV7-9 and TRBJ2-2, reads DTGVSQNPRHKITKRGQNVTFRCDPISEHNRLYWYRQTLGQGPEFLTYFQNEAQLEKSRLLSDRFSAERPKGSFSTLEIQRTEQGDSAMYLCASSLGAGTGELFFGEGSRLTVL.